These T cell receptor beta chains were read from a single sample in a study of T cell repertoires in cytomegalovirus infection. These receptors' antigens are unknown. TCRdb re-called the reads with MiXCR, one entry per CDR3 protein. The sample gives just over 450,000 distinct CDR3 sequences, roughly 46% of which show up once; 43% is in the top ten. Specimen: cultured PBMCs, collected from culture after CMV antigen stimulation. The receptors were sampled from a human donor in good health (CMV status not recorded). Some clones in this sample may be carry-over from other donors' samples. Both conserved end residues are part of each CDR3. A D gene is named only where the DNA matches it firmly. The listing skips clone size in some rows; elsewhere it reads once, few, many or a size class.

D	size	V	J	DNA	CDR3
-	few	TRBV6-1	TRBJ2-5	TGTGCCAGCAGAGGCAGGGGGAGGGAGACCCAGTACTTC	CASRGRGRETQYF
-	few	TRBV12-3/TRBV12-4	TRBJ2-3	TGTACGTCCAGCGGTTTCGGGGGAGGAGATACGCAGTATTTT	CTSSGFGGGDTQYF
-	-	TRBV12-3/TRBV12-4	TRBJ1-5	TGTGCCAGCAGTTTAGCGCTATCTCCATACGGGGATCAGCCCCAGCATTTT	CASSLALSPYGDQPQHF
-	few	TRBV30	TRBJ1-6	TGTGCCGCGGATTCACCCCTCCACTTT	CAADSPLHF
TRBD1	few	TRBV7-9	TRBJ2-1	TGTGCCAGCACCGAGGCTGGGGGACAGGGTATCTACAATGAGCAGTTCTTC	CASTEAGGQGIYNEQFF
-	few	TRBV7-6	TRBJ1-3	TGTGCCAGCAGCTTGACACACAACTCTGGAAACACCATATATTTT	CASSLTHNSGNTIYF
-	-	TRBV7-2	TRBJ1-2	TGTGCCAGCAGCTTCGTAAGGGATGGCTACACCTTC	CASSFVRDGYTF
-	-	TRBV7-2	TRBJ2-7	TGTGCCAGCAGCCCCCACGGTTCCTACGAGCAGTACTTC	CASSPHGSYEQYF
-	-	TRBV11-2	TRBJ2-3	TGTGCCAGCAGCGATACCTCCTGGCGGGGATTCACAGATACGCAGTATTTT	CASSDTSWRGFTDTQYF
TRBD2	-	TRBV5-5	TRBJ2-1	TGTGCCAGCAGGCCGGGACTAGCGCTCTCCTACAATGAGCAGTTCTTC	CASRPGLALSYNEQFF
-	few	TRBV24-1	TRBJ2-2	TGTGCCACCAGTGAGACAATCACCGGGGAGCTGTTTTTT	CATSETITGELFF
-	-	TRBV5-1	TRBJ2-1	TGCGCCAGCAGCTTGGGGCAAAGTAGTGAGCAGTTCTTC	CASSLGQSSEQFF
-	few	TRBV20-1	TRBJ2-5	TGCAGTGCAAAAAGGAAGAGCCAGCCGGGATGGGAGACCCAGTACTTC	CSAKRKSQPGWETQYF
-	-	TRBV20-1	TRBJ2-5	TGCAGTGCTAGAGACCCCGGCCGACTAGACCCATCCCCATCAAAAGAGACCCAGTACTTC	CSARDPGRLDPSPSKETQYF
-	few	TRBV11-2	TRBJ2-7	TGTGCCAGCAGCTTACTGGGTTTTGCTCGCGAGCAGTACTTC	CASSLLGFAREQYF
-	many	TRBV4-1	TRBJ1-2	TGCGCCAGCAGCCAAGGTCCACGCGGAAACTATGGCTACACCTTC	CASSQGPRGNYGYTF
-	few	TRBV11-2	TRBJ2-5	TGTGCCAGCAGCATCCTGCAACTGGAGACCCAGTACTTC	CASSILQLETQYF
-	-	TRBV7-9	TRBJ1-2	TGTGCCAGCAGCAGATACGCTTATGGCTACACCTTC	CASSRYAYGYTF
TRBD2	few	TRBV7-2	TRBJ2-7	TGTGCCAGCAGCCCTAGACCGGGACTAGCGTACGAGCAGTACTTC	CASSPRPGLAYEQYF
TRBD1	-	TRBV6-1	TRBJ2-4	TGTGCCAGCAGTGTCTCAGGGGGCCGGGGCAAAAACATTCAGTACTTC	CASSVSGGRGKNIQYF
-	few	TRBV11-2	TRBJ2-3	TGTGCCAGCAGCTTAGCGAAGAGGGATACGCAGTATTTT	CASSLAKRDTQYF
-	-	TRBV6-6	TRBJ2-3	TGTGCCAGCAGTCCTCAACTAGCAGCAGATACGCAGTATTTT	CASSPQLAADTQYF
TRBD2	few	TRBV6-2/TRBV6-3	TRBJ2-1	TGTGCCAGCAGTTACGCGAAGCGGGGGCGCGAGAGGAATGAGCAGTTCTTC	CASSYAKRGRERNEQFF
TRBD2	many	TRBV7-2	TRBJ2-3	TGTGCCAGCAGCGCACCGGGACTAGCGGGAGGCACAGATACGCAGTATTTT	CASSAPGLAGGTDTQYF
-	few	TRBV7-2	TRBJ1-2	TGTGCCAGCAGCCCCTATAGGGGGGGGGACTATGGCTACACCTTC	CASSPYRGGDYGYTF
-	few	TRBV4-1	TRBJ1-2	TGCGCCAGCAGCCAAGTCGCTTTAGTCTATGGCTACACCTTC	CASSQVALVYGYTF
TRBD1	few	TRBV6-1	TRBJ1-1	TGTGCCAGCAGGCGGCTAACAGGGGATGAAGCTTTCTTT	CASRRLTGDEAFF
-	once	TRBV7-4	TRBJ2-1	TGTGCCAGCAGCTTTAGACTACAACCCTCCAACAATGAGCAGTTCTTC	CASSFRLQPSNNEQFF
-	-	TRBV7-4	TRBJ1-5	TGTGCCAGCAGCCCAACTGAGATATCGGGGGGGGGGCCCCAGCATTTT	CASSPTEISGGGPQHF
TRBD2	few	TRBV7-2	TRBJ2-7	TGTGCCAGCAGCCTACTAGCGGAGGCCTACGAGCAGTACTTC	CASSLLAEAYEQYF
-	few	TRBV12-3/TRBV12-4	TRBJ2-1	TGTGCCAGCAGTTTCGGTCTCCTTTACAATGAGCAGTTCTTC	CASSFGLLYNEQFF
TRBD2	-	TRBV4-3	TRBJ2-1	TGCGCCAGCAGCCAAGAGAGTAGCGGGATTGATGAGCAGTTCTTC	CASSQESSGIDEQFF
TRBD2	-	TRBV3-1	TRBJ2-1	TGTGCCAGCAGCCGGAAAACCGAGCGGGGGGGACGGAATGAGCAGTTCTTC	CASSRKTERGGRNEQFF
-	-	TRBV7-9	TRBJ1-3	TGTGCCAGCAGACCCACTTCGGCAGGGAATGCTGGAAACACCATATATTTT	CASRPTSAGNAGNTIYF
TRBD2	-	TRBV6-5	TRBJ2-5	TGTGCCAGCAGTTACTCGAAGCTAGCGGGGGCAGGGGAGACCCAGTACTTC	CASSYSKLAGAGETQYF
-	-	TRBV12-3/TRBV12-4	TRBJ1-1	TGTGCCAGCAGTTTTACCAGGGCTGATGAAGCTTTCTTT	CASSFTRADEAFF
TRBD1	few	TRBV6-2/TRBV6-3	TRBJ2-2	TGTGCCAGCAGTTACCCGGGACCACTCCGGGACAGGGGTGTAGGACCGAACACCGGGGAGCTGTTTTTT	CASSYPGPLRDRGVGPNTGELFF
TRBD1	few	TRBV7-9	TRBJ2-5	TGTGCCAGCAGCTTAGCGGCAGGGGGTGCCGAAGAGACCCAGTACTTC	CASSLAAGGAEETQYF
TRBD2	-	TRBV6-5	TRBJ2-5	TGTGCCAGCAGTTACTCAGGGGGGACTAGCGGGAGGAGAGAGACCCAGTACTTC	CASSYSGGTSGRRETQYF
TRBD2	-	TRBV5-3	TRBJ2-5	TGTGCCAGCAGCCATATTAGCGGGGGGGCCAGGGAGACCCAGTACTTC	CASSHISGGARETQYF
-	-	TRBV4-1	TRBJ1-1	TGCGCCAGCAGCCAAGGCGCAATGACTTACACTGAAGCTTTCTTT	CASSQGAMTYTEAFF
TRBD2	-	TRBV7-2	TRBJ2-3	TGTGCCAGCAGCCAACCGGGACTAGCAGATACGCAGTATTTT	CASSQPGLADTQYF
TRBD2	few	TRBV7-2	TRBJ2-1	TGTGCCAGCAGCTTAGGGACTAGCAGAAACAATGAGCAGTTCTTC	CASSLGTSRNNEQFF
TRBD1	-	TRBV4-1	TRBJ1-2	TGCGCCAGCAGCCAAACGAGGACAGGGGGCGCGGGGGGTGGAGGCTACACCTTC	CASSQTRTGGAGGGGYTF
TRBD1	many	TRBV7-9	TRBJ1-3	TGTGCCAGCAGCTTAGCGCTCATGGCCGGGACAGGGGAACAGAGAAACACCATATATTTT	CASSLALMAGTGEQRNTIYF